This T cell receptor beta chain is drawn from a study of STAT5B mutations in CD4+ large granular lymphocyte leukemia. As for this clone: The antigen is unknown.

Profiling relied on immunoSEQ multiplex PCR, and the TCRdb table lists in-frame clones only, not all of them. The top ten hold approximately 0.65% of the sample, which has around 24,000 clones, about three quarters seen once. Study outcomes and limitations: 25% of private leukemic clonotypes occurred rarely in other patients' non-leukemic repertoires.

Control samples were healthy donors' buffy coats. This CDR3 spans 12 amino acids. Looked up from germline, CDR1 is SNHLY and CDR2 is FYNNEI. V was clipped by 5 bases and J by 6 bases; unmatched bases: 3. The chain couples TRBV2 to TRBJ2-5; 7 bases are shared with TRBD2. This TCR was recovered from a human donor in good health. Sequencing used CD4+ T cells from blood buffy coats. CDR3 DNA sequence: TGTGCCAGCAGTTCCAGCGGGAAGACCCAGTACTTC. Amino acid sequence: CASSSSGKTQYF.